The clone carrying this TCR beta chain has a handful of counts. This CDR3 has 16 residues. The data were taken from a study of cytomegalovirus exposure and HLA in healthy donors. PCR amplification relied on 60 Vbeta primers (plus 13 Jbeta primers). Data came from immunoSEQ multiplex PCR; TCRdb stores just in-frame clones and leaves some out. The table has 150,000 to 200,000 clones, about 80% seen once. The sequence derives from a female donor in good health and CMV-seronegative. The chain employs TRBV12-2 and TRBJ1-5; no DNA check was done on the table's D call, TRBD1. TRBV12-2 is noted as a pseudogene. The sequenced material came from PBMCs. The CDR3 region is CASRLEGQSYNQPQHF. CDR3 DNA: TGTGCAAGTCGCTTAGAGGGACAGTCTTACAATCAGCCCCAGCATTTT.